This T cell receptor beta chain was recovered during a study of T cell responses to AZD1222 COVID-19 vaccine. Study outcomes and limitations: Repertoire collection took place solely once the T cell response had peaked. The sample set comprised mostly white British donors with more females, and clonal diversity was possibly underestimated.

Points on this clone: As yet, its antigen is unknown.

Some clones are missing from TCRdb's copy, which holds only in-frame ones; the method was immunoSEQ multiplex PCR. The sample consists of roughly 170,000 clones, about 91% of them appearing once. Germline V gene sequence: CDR1 SGHTA, CDR2 FQGNSA. The CDR3 is 14 residues long. Trimming cost V 7 bases and J 4 bases; bases outside gene matches: 5. This TCR derives from an adult in good health. Sequenced material: peripheral blood, taken on day 0 of AZD1222 vaccination. The V gene is TRBV7-2, the J gene TRBJ2-3, with TRBD2 matching over 10 bases. As DNA, the CDR3 is TGTGCCAGCATCCTCGGACTAGCGGCAGATACGCAGTATTTT. Its translation is CASILGLAADTQYF.